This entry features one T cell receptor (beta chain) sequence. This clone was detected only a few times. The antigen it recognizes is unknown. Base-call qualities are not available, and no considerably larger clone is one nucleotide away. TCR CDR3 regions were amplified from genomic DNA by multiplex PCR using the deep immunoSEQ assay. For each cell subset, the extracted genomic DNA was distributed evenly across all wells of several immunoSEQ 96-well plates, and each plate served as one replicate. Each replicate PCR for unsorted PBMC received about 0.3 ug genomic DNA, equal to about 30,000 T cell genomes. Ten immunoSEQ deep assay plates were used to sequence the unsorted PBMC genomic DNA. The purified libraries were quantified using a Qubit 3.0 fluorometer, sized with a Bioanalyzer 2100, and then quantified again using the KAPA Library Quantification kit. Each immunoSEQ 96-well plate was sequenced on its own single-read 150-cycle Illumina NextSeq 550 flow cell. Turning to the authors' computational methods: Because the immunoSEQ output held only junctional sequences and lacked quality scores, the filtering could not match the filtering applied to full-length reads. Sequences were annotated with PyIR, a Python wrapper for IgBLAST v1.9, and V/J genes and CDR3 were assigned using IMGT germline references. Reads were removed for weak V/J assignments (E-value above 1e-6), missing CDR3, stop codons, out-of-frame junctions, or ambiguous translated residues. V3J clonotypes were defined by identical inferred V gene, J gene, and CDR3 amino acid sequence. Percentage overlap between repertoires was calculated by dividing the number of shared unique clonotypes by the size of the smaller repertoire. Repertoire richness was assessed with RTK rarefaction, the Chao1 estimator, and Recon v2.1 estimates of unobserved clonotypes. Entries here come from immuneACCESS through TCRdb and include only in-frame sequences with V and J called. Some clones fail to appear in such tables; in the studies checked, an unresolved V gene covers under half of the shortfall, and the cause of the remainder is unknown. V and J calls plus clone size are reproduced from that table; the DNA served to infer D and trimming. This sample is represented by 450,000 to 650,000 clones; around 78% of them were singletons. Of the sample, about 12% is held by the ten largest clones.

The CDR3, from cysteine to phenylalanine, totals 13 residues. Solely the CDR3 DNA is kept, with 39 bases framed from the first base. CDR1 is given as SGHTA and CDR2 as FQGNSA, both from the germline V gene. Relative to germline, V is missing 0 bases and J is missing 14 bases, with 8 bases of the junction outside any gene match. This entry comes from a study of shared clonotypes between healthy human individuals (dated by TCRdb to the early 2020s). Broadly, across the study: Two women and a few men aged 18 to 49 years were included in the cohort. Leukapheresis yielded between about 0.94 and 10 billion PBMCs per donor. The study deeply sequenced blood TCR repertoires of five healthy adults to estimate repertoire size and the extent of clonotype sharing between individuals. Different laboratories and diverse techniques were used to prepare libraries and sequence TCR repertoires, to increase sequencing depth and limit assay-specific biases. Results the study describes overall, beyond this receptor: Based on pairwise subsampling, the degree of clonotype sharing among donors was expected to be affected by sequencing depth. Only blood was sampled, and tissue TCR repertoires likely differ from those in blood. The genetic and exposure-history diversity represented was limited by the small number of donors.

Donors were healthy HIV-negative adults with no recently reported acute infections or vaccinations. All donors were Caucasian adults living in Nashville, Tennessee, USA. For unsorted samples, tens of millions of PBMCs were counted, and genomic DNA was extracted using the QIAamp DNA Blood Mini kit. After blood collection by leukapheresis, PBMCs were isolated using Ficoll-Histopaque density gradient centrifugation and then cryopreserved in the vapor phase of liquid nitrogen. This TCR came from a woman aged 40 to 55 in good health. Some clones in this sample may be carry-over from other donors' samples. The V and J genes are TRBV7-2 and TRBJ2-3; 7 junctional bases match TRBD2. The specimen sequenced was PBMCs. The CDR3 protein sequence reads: CASSLARAERGYF. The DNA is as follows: TGTGCCAGCAGCTTAGCGAGGGCGGAGCGGGGGTATTTT.